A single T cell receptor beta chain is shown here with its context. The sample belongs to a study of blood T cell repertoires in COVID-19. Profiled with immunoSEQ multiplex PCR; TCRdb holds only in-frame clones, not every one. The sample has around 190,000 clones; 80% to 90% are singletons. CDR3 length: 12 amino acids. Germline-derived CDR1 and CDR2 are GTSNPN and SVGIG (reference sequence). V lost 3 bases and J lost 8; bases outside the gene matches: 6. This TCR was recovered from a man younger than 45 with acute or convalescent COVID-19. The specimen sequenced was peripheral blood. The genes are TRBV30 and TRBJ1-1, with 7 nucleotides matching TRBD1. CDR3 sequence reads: CAWSDRAREAFF. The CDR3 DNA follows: TGTGCCTGGAGCGACAGGGCGAGGGAAGCTTTCTTT.